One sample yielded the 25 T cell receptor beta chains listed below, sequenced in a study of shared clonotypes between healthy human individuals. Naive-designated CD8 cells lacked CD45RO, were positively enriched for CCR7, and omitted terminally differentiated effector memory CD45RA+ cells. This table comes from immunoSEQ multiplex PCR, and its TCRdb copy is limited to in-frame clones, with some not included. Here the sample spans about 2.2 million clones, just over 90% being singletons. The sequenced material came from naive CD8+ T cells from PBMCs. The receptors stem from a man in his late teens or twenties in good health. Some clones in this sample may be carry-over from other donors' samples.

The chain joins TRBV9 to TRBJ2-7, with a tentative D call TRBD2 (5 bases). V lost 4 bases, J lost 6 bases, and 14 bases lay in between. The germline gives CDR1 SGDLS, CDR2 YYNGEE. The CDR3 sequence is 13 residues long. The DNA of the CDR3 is TGTGCCAGCAGCACCCGTCCGGGAACCGAGCAGTACTTC. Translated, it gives CASSTRPGTEQYF.

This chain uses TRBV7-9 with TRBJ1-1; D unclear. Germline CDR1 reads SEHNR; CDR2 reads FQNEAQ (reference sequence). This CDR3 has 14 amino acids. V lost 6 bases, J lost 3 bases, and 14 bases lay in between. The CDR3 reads CASRPTFRDTEAFF. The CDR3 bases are TGTGCCAGCAGGCCTACCTTTAGGGACACTGAAGCTTTCTTT. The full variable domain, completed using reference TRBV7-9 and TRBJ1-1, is DTGVSQNPRHKITKRGQNVTFRCDPISEHNRLYWYRQTLGQGPEFLTYFQNEAQLEKSRLLSDRFSAERPKGSFSTLEIQRTEQGDSAMYLCASRPTFRDTEAFFGQGTRLTVV.

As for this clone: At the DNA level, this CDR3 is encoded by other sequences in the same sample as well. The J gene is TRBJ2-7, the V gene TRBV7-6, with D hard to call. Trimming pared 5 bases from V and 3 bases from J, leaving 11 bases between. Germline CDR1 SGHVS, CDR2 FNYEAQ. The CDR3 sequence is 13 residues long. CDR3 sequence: CASSLGGGYEQYF. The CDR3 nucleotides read TGTGCCAGCAGCCTGGGTGGCGGCTACGAGCAGTACTTC.

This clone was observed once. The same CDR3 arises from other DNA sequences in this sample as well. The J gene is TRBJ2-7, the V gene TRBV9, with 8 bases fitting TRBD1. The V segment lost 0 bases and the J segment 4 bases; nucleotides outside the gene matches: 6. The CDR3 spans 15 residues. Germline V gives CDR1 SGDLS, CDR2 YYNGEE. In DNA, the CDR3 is TGTGCCAGCAGCGTAGGGGCAGGGGGCCCGTACGAGCAGTACTTC. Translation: CASSVGAGGPYEQYF.

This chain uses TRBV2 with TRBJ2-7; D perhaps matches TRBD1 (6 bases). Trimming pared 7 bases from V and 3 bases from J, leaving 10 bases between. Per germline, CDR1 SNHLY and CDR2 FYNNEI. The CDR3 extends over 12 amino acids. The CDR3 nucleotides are TGTGCCAGCACCCCGACAGGCTACGAGCAGTACTTC. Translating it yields CASTPTGYEQYF. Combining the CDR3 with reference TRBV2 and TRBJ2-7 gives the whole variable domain EPEVTQTPSHQVTQMGQEVILRCVPISNHLYFYWYRQILGQKVEFLVSFYNNEISEKSEIFDDQFSVERPDGSNFTLKIRSTKLEDSAMYFCASTPTGYEQYFGPGTRLTVT.

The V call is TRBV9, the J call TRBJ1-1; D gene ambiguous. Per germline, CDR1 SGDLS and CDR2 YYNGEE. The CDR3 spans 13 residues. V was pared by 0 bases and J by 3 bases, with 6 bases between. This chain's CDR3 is CASSVDSYTEAFF. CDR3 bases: TGTGCCAGCAGCGTAGACAGTTACACTGAAGCTTTCTTT.

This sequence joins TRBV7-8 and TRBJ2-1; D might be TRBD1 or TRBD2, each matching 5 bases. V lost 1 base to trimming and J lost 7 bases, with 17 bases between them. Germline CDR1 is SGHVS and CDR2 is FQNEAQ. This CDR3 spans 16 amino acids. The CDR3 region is CASSLVGAGLINEQFF. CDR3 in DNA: TGTGCCAGCAGCTTAGTCGGGGCAGGGCTGATAAATGAGCAGTTCTTC. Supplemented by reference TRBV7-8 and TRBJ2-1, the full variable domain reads GAGVSQSPRYKVAKRGQDVALRCDPISGHVSLFWYQQALGQGPEFLTYFQNEAQLDKSGLPSDRFFAERPEGSVSTLKIQRTQQEDSAVYLCASSLVGAGLINEQFFGPGTRLTVL.

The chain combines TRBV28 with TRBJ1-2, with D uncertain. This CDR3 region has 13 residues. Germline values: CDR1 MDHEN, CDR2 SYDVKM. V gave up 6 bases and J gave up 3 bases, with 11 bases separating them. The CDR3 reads CASRPTAYYGYTF. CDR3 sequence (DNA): TGTGCCAGCAGGCCCACAGCCTACTATGGCTACACCTTC.

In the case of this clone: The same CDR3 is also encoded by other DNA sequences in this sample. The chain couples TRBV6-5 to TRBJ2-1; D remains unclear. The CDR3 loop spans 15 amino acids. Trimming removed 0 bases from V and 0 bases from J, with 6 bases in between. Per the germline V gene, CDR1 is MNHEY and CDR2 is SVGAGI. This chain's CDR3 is CASSYSRSSYNEQFF. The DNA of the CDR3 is TGTGCCAGCAGTTACTCCCGGAGCTCCTACAATGAGCAGTTCTTC.

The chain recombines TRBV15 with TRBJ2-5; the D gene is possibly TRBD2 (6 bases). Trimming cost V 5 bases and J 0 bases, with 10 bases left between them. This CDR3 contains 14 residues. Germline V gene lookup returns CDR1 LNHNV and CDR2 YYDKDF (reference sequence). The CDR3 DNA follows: TGTGCCACCAGCGCTAGCGCGGACCAAGAGACCCAGTACTTC. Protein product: CATSASADQETQYF.

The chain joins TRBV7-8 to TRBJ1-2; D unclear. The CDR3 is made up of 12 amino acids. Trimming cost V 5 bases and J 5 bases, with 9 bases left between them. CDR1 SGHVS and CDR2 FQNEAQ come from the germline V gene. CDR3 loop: CASSQTPYGYTF. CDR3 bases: TGTGCCAGCAGCCAAACCCCGTATGGCTACACCTTC.

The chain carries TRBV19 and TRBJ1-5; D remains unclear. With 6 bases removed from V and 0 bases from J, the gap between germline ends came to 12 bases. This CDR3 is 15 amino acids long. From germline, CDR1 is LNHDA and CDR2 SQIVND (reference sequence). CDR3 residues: CASRLGVLSNQPQHF. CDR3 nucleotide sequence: TGTGCCAGTAGGCTCGGAGTCCTTAGCAATCAGCCCCAGCATTTT. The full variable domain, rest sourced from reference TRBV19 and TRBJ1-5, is DGGITQSPKYLFRKEGQNVTLSCEQNLNHDAMYWYRQDPGQGLRLIYYSQIVNDFQKGDIAEGYSVSREKKESFPLTVTSAQKNPTAFYLCASRLGVLSNQPQHFGDGTRLSIL.

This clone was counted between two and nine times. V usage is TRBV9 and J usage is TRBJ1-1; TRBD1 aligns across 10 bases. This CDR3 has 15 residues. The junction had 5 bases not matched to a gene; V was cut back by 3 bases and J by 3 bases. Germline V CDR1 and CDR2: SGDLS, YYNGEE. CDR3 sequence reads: CASSATGTGDTEAFF. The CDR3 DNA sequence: TGTGCCAGCAGCGCAACCGGGACAGGGGACACTGAAGCTTTCTTT.

CDR3 DNA: TGTGCCAGCAGTTTATCAGAGAATGAGCAGTTCTTC. This sequence encodes CASSLSENEQFF. The genes are TRBV27 and TRBJ2-1; D is undetermined. This CDR3 has 12 amino acids. Trimming took 0 bases from V and 7 from J, leaving 4 bases between them. Germline V gives CDR1 MNHEY, CDR2 SMNVEV (reference sequence).

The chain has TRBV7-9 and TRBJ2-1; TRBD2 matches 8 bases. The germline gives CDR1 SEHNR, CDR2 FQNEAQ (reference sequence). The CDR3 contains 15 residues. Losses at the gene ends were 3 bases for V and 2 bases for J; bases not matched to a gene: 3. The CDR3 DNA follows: TGTGCCAGCAGCTTGGGCGGGGGGACCTACAATGAGCAGTTCTTC. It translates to CASSLGGGTYNEQFF. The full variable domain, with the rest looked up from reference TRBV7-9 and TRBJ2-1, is DTGVSQNPRHKITKRGQNVTFRCDPISEHNRLYWYRQTLGQGPEFLTYFQNEAQLEKSRLLSDRFSAERPKGSFSTLEIQRTEQGDSAMYLCASSLGGGTYNEQFFGPGTRLTVL.

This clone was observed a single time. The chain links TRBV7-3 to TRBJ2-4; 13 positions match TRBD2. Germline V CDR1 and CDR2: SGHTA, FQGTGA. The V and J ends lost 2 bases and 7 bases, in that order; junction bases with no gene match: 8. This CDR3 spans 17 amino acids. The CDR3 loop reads CASSLGPGLAGANIQYF. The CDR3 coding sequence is TGTGCCAGCAGCTTAGGGCCTGGACTAGCGGGAGCGAACATTCAGTACTTC.

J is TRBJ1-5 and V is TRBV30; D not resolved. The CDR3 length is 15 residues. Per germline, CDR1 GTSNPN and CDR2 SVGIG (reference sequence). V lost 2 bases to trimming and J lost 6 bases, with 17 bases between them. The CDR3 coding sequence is TGTGCCTGGAGTCCGGACGGTGGGTTAGGTCAGCCCCAGCATTTT. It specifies CAWSPDGGLGQPQHF. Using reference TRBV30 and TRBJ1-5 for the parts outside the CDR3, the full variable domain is SQTIHQWPATLVQPVGSPLSLECTVEGTSNPNLYWYRQAAGRGLQLLFYSVGIGQISSEVPQNLSASRPQDRQFILSSKKLLLSDSGFYLCAWSPDGGLGQPQHFGDGTRLSIL.

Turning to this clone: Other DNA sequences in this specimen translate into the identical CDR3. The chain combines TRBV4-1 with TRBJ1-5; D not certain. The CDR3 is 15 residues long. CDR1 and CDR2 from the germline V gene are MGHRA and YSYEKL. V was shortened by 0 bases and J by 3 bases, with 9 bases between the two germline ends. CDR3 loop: CASSQDLGANQPQHF. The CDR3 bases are TGCGCCAGCAGCCAAGATTTGGGCGCCAATCAGCCCCAGCATTTT.

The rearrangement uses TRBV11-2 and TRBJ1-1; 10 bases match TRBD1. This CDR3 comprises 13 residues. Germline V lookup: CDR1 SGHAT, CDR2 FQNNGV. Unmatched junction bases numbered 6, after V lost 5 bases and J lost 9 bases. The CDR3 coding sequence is TGTGCCAGCAGCAGCGGGACAGGGGTAAAAGCTTTCTTT. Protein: CASSSGTGVKAFF.

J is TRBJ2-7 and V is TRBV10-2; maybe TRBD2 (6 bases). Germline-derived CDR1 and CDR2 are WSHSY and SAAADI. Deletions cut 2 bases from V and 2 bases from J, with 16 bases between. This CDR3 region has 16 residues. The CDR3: CASSERARRDPYEQYF. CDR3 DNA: TGCGCCAGCAGTGAGCGCGCTAGGCGGGACCCCTACGAGCAGTACTTC.

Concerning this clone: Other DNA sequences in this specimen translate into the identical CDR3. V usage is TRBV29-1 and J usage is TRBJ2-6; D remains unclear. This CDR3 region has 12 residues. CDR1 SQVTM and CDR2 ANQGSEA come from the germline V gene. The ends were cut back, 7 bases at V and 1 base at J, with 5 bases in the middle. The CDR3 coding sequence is TGCAGCGCTATTTCTGGGGCCAACGTCCTGACTTTC. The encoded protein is CSAISGANVLTF.

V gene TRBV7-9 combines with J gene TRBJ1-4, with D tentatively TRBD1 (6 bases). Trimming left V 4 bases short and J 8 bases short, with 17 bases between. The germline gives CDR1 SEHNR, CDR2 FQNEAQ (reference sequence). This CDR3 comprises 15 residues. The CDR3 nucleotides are TGTGCCAGCAGCTCAAAGGTGGGGGCTGGAGAAAAACTGTTTTTT. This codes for CASSSKVGAGEKLFF.

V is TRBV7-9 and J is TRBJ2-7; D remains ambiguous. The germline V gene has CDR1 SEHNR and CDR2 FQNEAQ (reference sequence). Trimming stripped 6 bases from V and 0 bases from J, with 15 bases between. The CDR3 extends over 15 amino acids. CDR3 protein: CASSDTRPPSYEQYF. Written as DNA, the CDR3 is TGTGCCAGCAGTGACACCCGTCCCCCCTCCTACGAGCAGTACTTC.

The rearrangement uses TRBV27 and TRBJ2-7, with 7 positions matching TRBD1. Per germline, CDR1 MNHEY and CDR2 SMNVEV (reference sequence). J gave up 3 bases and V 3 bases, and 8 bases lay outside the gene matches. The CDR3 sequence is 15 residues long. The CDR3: CASSFFGTAYYEQYF. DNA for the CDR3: TGTGCCAGCAGTTTTTTCGGGACAGCATACTACGAGCAGTACTTC.

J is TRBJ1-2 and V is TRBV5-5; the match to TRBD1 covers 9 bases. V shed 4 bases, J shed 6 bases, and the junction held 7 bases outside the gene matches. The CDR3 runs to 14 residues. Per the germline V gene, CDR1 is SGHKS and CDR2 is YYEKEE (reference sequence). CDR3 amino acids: CASSPGRDRDGYTF. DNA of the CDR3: TGTGCCAGCAGCCCCGGACGGGACAGGGATGGCTACACCTTC.